Sequencing of this T cell receptor (beta chain) was carried out in a study of shared clonotypes between healthy human individuals. General study points: Estimated clonotype richness was generally higher in naive than memory subsets.

Genomic DNA of every subset was divided equally among multiple immunoSEQ plates. TCRdb keeps only in-frame clones here, not all; method: immunoSEQ multiplex PCR. This repertoire shows 2 million to 3 million clones, roughly 93% found once; its top ten account for approximately 0.35%. V dropped 0 bases and J dropped 8 bases, with 11 bases sitting between them. Germline V gene data show CDR1 as SGHRS and CDR2 as YFSETQ. The CDR3 spans 14 residues. As regards this clone: Its antigen remains unknown.

The sequence derives from a man between 18 and 35 years old in good health. Some clones in this sample may be carry-over from other donors' samples. Sequencing input: naive CD4+ T cells from PBMCs. As to subset: CD45RA+ positively selected. This chain joins TRBV5-1 and TRBJ1-4; possible D gene TRBD1, 5 bases. The CDR3 bases are TGCGCCAGCAGCTTGGAATTTGGGGGGGAAAAACTGTTTTTT. This sequence encodes CASSLEFGGEKLFF.